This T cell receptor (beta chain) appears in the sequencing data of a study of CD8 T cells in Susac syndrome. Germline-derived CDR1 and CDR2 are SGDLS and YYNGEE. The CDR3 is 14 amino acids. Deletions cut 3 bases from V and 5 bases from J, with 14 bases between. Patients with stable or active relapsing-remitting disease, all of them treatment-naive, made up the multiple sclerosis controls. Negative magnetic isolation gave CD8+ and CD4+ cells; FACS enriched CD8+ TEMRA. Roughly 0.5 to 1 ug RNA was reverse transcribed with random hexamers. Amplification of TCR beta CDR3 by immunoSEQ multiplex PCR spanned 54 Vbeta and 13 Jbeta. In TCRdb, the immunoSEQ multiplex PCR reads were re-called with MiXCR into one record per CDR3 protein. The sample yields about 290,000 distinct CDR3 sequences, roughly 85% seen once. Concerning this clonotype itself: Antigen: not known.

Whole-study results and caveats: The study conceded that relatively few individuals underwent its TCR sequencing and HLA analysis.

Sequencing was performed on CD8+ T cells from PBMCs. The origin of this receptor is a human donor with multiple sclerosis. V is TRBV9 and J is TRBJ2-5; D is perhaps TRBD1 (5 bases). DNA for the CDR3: TGTGCCAGCAGCGCAACAGTGGGGCTGGAGACCCAGTACTTC. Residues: CASSATVGLETQYF.